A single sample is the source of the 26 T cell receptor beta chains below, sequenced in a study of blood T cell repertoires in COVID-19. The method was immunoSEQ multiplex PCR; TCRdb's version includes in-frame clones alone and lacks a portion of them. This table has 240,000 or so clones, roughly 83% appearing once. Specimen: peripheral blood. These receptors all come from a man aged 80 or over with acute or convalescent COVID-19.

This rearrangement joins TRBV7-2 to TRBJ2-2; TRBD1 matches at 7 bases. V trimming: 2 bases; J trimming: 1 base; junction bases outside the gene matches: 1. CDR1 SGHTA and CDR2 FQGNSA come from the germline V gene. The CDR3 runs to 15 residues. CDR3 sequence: CASSLRDRNTGELFF. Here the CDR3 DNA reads TGTGCCAGCAGCTTACGGGACAGGAACACCGGGGAGCTGTTTTTT.

The DNA of the CDR3 is TGCGCCAGCAGCTATCCCGGGACAGGGGACGGAAACACCATATATTTT. Its translation: CASSYPGTGDGNTIYF. The rearrangement links TRBV5-1 to TRBJ1-3; 10 bases are shared with TRBD1. The trim removed 3 bases at V and 4 bases at J, leaving 7 bases unmatched. Germline V gene data show CDR1 as SGHRS and CDR2 as YFSETQ. The CDR3 spans 16 residues.

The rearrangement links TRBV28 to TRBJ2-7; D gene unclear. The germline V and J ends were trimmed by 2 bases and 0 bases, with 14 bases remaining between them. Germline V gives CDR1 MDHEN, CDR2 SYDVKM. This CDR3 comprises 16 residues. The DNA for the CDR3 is TGTGCCAGCAGTTTACTACCTGGGCAGGCCTCCTACGAGCAGTACTTC. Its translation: CASSLLPGQASYEQYF.

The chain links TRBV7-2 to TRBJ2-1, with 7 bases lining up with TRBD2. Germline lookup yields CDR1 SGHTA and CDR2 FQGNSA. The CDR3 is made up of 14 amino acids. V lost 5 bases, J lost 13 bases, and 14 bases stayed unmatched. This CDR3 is CASSTAGSFMEQFF. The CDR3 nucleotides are TGTGCCAGCAGCACAGCGGGGAGTTTTATGGAACAGTTCTTC.

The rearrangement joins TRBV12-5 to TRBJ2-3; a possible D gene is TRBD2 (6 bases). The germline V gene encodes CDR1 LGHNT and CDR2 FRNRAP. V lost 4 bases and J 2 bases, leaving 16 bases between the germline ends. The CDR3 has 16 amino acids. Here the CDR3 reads CASGSSSGGPTDTQYF. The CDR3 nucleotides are TGTGCTAGTGGTTCCTCGTCCGGGGGACCCACAGATACGCAGTATTTT.

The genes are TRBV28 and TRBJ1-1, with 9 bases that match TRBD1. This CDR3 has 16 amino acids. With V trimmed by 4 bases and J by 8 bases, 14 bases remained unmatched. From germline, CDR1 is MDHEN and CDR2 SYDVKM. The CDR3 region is CASSSYNTGGEGEAFF. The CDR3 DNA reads TGTGCCAGCAGTTCGTACAATACAGGGGGCGAGGGGGAAGCTTTCTTT.

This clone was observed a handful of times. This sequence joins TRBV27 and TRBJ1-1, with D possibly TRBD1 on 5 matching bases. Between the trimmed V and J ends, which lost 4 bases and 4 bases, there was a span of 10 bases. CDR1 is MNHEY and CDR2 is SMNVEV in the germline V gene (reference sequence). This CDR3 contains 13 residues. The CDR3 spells CASSWGGGTEAFF. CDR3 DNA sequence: TGTGCCAGCAGTTGGGGGGGAGGCACTGAAGCTTTCTTT.

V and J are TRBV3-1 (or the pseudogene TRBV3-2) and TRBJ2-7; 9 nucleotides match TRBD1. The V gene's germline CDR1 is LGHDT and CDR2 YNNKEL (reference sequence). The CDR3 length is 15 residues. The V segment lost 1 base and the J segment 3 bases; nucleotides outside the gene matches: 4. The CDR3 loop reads CASSQVWGQGYEQYF. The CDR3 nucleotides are TGTGCCAGCAGCCAAGTTTGGGGACAGGGCTACGAGCAGTACTTC.

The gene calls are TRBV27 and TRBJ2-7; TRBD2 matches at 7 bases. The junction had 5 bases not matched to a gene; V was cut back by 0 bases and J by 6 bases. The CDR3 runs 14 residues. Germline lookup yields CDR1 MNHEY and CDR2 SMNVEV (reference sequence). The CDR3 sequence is CASSLSGLGSEQYF. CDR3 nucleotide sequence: TGTGCCAGCAGTTTATCCGGACTAGGGTCCGAGCAGTACTTC.

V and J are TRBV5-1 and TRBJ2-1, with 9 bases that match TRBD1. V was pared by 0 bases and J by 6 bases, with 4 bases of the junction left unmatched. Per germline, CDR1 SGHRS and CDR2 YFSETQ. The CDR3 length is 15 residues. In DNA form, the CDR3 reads TGCGCCAGCAGCTTGGCCCGGACAGGGGTCAATGAGCAGTTCTTC. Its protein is CASSLARTGVNEQFF.

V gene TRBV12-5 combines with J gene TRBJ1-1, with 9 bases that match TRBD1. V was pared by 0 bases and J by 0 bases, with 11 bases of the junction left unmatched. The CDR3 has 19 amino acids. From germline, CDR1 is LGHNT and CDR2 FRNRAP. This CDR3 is CASGLVPGDRVNLNTEAFF. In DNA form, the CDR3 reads TGTGCTAGTGGTTTGGTACCGGGGGACAGGGTGAATTTGAACACTGAAGCTTTCTTT.

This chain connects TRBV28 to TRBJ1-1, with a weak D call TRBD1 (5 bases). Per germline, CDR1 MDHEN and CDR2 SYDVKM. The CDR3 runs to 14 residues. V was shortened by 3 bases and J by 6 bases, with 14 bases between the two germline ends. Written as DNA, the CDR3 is TGTGCCAGCAGTTTGACCGGGGGAAACGCTGAAGCTTTCTTT. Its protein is CASSLTGGNAEAFF.

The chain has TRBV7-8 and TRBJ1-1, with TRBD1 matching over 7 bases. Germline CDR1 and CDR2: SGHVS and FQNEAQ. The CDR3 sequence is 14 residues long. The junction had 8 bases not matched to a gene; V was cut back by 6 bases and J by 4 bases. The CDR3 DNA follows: TGTGCCAGCAGAGACAGGGTCTCGGGCACTGAAGCTTTCTTT. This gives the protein CASRDRVSGTEAFF.

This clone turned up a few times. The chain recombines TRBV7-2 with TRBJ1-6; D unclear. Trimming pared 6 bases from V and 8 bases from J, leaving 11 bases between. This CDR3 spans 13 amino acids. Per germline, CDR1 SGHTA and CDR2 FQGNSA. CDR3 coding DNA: TGTGCCAGCAGTCTACAGAGGGATTCACCCCTCCACTTT. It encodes CASSLQRDSPLHF.

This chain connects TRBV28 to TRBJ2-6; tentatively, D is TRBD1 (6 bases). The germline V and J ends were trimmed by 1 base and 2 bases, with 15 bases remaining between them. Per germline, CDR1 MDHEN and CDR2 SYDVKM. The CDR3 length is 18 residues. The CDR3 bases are TGTGCCAGCAGTTTATTCGCCAGGGGAAGCACTGGGGCCAACGTCCTGACTTTC. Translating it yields CASSLFARGSTGANVLTF.

In DNA form, the CDR3 reads TGTGCCAGCAGCGTACAGGGGGGCAGGAACACTGAAGCTTTCTTT. Protein product: CASSVQGGRNTEAFF. The rearrangement uses TRBV5-6 and TRBJ1-1; TRBD1 matches at 8 bases. The junction had 6 bases not matched to a gene; V was cut back by 4 bases and J by 1 base. CDR1 is SGHDT and CDR2 is YYEEEE in the germline V gene. The CDR3 spans 15 residues.

The CDR3 reads CASSLTSESSYEQYF. CDR3 DNA: TGTGCCAGCAGCCTTACTAGCGAAAGCTCCTACGAGCAGTACTTC. The chain has TRBV9 and TRBJ2-7, with 7 bases aligning to TRBD2. V was clipped by 4 bases and J by 0 bases; unmatched bases: 7. Germline CDR1 is SGDLS and CDR2 is YYNGEE. The CDR3 is 15 residues long.

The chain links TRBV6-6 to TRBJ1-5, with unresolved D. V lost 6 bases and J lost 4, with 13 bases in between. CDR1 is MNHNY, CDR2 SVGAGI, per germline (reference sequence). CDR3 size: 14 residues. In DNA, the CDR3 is TGTGCCAGCAGACGGACTGAAGCTAATCAGCCCCAGCATTTT. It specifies CASRRTEANQPQHF.

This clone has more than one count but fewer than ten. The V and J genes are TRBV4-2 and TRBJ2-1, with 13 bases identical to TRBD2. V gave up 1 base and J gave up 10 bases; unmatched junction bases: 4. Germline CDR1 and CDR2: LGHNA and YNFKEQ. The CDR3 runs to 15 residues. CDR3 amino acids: CASSQGLAGGGEQFF. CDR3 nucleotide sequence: TGTGCCAGCAGCCAAGGACTAGCGGGGGGTGGGGAGCAGTTCTTC.

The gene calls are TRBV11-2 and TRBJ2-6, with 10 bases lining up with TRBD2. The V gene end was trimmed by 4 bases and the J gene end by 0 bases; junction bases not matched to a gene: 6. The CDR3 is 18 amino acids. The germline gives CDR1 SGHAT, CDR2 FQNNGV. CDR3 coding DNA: TGTGCCAGCAGCTCACTAGCGGGGCCGTCCTCTGGGGCCAACGTCCTGACTTTC. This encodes CASSSLAGPSSGANVLTF.

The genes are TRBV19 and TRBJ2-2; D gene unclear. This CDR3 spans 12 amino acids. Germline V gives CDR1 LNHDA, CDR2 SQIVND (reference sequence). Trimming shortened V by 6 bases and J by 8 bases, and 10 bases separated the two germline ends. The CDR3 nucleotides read TGTGCCAGTAGCCGCGGTGGAGGGGAGCTGTTTTTT. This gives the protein CASSRGGGELFF.

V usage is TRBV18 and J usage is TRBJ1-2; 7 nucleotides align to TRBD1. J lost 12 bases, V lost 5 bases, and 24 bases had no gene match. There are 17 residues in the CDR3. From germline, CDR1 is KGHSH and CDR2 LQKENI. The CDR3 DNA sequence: TGTGCCAGCTCAACGGGGGTGCCCGGGACAGCAATCACACGCGACACCTTC. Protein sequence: CASSTGVPGTAITRDTF.

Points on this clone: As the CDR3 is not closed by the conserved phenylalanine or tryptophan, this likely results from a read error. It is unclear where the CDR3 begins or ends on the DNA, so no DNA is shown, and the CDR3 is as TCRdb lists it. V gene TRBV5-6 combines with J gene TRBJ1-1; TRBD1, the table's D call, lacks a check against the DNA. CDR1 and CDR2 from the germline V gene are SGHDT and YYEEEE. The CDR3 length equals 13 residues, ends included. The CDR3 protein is CASSTGTGIPPGL.

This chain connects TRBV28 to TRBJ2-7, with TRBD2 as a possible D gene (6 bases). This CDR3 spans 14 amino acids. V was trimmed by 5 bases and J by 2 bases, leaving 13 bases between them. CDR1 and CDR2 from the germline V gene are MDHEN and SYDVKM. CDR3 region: CASSPGDGTYEQYF. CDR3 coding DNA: TGTGCCAGCAGTCCGGGGGACGGAACCTACGAGCAGTACTTC.

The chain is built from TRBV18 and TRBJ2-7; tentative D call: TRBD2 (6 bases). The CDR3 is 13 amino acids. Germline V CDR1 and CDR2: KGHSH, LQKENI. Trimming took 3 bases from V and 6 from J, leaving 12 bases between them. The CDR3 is CASSPKEGGEQYF. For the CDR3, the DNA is TGTGCCAGCTCACCGAAGGAGGGTGGCGAGCAGTACTTC.

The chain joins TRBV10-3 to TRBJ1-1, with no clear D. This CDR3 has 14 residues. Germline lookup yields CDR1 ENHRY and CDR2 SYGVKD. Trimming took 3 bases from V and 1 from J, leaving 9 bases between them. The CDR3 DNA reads TGTGCCATCAGTGACGGACTTTCGAACACTGAAGCTTTCTTT. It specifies CAISDGLSNTEAFF.